A single T cell receptor (beta chain) is shown here with its context. The sample comes from a study of T cells expressing NK-cell markers. Looking at the study overall: Repertoire data for TCR beta were derived from sorted T cells (CD3+CD56+NKG2C+, CD3+CD56+NKG2C- and CD3+CD56-NKG2C+).

TCRdb reprocessed the 5' RACE reads, with one entry per CDR3 protein and no DNA. The clone table shows almost 450,000 distinct CDR3 sequences, with the ten largest holding about 7.1%. The germline gives CDR1 LNHNV, CDR2 YYDKDF (reference sequence). The CDR3 sequence is 15 residues long. V is TRBV15 and J is TRBJ2-1; TCRdb calls TRBD2, which cannot be checked without DNA. This clonotype was obtained from a woman between 18 and 70 years old in good health. The sequenced material came from blood T cells: a sorted CD56 or NKG2C T cell subset, CD4+ or CD8+ T cells, or bulk PBMC T cells (not recorded which). The chain's CDR3 is CATSSLAGVHNEQFF.